This T cell receptor (beta chain) appears in the sequencing data of a study of cytomegalovirus exposure and HLA in healthy donors. V lost 2 bases to trimming and J lost 8 bases; unmatched junction nucleotides: 6. Germline V lookup: CDR1 LNHDA, CDR2 SQIVND (reference sequence). The CDR3 extends over 16 amino acids. PCR was performed using 60 Vbeta and 13 Jbeta primers. The method was immunoSEQ multiplex PCR; TCRdb's version includes in-frame clones alone and lacks a portion of them. The table includes 160,000 or so clones, approximately 75% detected once. Material: PBMCs. The chain has TRBV19 and TRBJ1-6; TRBD1 aligns across 10 bases. The sequence came from a man younger than 45 in good health and CMV-seropositive. The CDR3 sequence is CASSIWDRGLDSPLHF. The CDR3 DNA reads as TGTGCCAGTAGTATATGGGACAGGGGTTTGGATTCACCCCTCCACTTT. Complete variable domain (other parts from reference TRBV19 and TRBJ1-6): DGGITQSPKYLFRKEGQNVTLSCEQNLNHDAMYWYRQDPGQGLRLIYYSQIVNDFQKGDIAEGYSVSREKKESFPLTVTSAQKNPTAFYLCASSIWDRGLDSPLHFGNGTRLTVT.